The 9 T cell receptor beta chains given below trace back to one sample, sequenced in a study of T cell changes during pregnancy in multiple sclerosis. The repertoire was sequenced with immunoSEQ multiplex PCR; TCRdb's copy has only in-frame clones and lacks some. The sample comprises nearly 50,000 clones, 94% of which are singletons, and roughly 0.5% rests with the top ten. Source: CD4+ T cells from peripheral blood mononuclear cells, taken in the first trimester of pregnancy. Receptors originate from a female donor with multiple sclerosis, enrolled in a pregnancy study.

The V and J genes are TRBV18 and TRBJ1-1; 8 bases agree with TRBD1. CDR1 and CDR2 (germline): KGHSH, LQKENI. The CDR3 sequence is 18 residues long. The ends lost 5 bases at V and 4 bases at J; junction bases unmatched: 18. Here the CDR3 reads CASSATFDLDRGGTEAFF. CDR3 sequence (DNA): TGTGCCAGCTCAGCGACCTTCGACCTCGACAGGGGTGGCACTGAAGCTTTCTTT. Supplemented by reference TRBV18 and TRBJ1-1, the full variable domain reads NAGVMQNPRHLVRRRGQEARLRCSPMKGHSHVYWYRQLPEEGLKFMVYLQKENIIDESGMPKERFSAEFPKEGPSILRIQQVVRGDSAAYFCASSATFDLDRGGTEAFFGQGTRLTVV.

The chain links TRBV5-1 to TRBJ2-1; 10 nucleotides line up with TRBD2. Germline lookup yields CDR1 SGHRS and CDR2 YFSETQ. The CDR3 has 12 residues. V shed 4 bases, J shed 9 bases, and the junction held 1 base outside the gene matches. The CDR3 loop reads CASSRTSGEQFF. In DNA, the CDR3 is TGCGCCAGCAGCCGGACTAGCGGTGAGCAGTTCTTC.

This chain connects TRBV27 to TRBJ2-2; 7 bases fit TRBD2. J lost 6 bases, V lost 6 bases, and 10 bases had no gene match. Looked up from germline, CDR1 is MNHEY and CDR2 is SMNVEV (reference sequence). The CDR3 runs to 15 residues. CDR3: CASSPRTSGAGELFF. The CDR3 nucleotides are TGTGCCAGCAGCCCCCGGACTAGTGGCGCCGGGGAGCTGTTTTTT.

The rearrangement uses TRBV19 and TRBJ1-6; no firm D call. CDR1 LNHDA and CDR2 SQIVND come from the germline V gene (reference sequence). This CDR3 comprises 14 residues. The V end lost 7 bases, the J end lost 8 bases, and 15 bases lay between the germline ends. The CDR3 loop reads CASNFAARDSPLHF. In DNA, the CDR3 is TGTGCCAGTAATTTCGCCGCCCGGGATTCACCCCTCCACTTT.

V and J are TRBV4-1 and TRBJ1-4; 8 bases line up with TRBD1. The germline CDR1 and CDR2 sequences are MGHRA and YSYEKL. This CDR3 has 16 amino acids. The V gene end was trimmed by 4 bases and the J gene end by 6 bases; junction bases not matched to a gene: 10. CDR3 loop: CASSPRGGQGDEKLFF. For the CDR3, the DNA is TGCGCCAGCAGCCCCCGAGGCGGACAGGGCGATGAAAAACTGTTTTTT.

This sequence joins TRBV7-9 and TRBJ2-5; 9 bases line up with TRBD2. CDR3 length: 14 amino acids. J gave up 3 bases and V 5 bases, and 4 bases lay outside the gene matches. In germline, CDR1 is SEHNR, CDR2 FQNEAQ (reference sequence). The CDR3 sequence: CASSAGLAEETQYF. CDR3 nucleotides: TGTGCCAGCAGCGCGGGACTAGCTGAAGAGACCCAGTACTTC. Drawing the rest from reference TRBV7-9 and TRBJ2-5, the complete variable domain is DTGVSQNPRHKITKRGQNVTFRCDPISEHNRLYWYRQTLGQGPEFLTYFQNEAQLEKSRLLSDRFSAERPKGSFSTLEIQRTEQGDSAMYLCASSAGLAEETQYFGPGTRLLVL.

This rearrangement joins TRBV29-1 to TRBJ1-1, with TRBD1 matching over 7 bases. Germline V lookup: CDR1 SQVTM, CDR2 ANQGSEA. Trimming cost V 3 bases and J 1 base; bases outside gene matches: 8. The CDR3 covers 15 residues. The CDR3 sequence: CSVDRPGQRNTEAFF. The CDR3 region has the DNA TGCAGCGTTGATCGTCCGGGACAGAGGAACACTGAAGCTTTCTTT.

The chain joins TRBV18 to TRBJ2-7, with 10 bases aligning to TRBD2. Germline loops: CDR1 KGHSH, CDR2 LQKENI. V shed 5 bases and J 4 bases; nucleotides not matched to a gene: 11. This CDR3 comprises 16 residues. CDR3 in amino acids: CASSVAVLAGTYEQYF. As DNA, the CDR3 is TGTGCCAGCTCAGTTGCCGTACTAGCGGGGACGTACGAGCAGTACTTC.

This sequence joins TRBV11-3 and TRBJ2-1, with D perhaps matching TRBD2 (6 bases). V was shortened by 5 bases and J by 5 bases, with 13 bases between the two germline ends. Germline CDR1 reads SGHNT; CDR2 reads YENEEA. There are 14 residues in the CDR3. This chain's CDR3 is CASSPWAGNNEQFF. The CDR3 nucleotides read TGTGCCAGCAGCCCCTGGGCGGGGAACAATGAGCAGTTCTTC.